These T cell receptor beta chains were read from a single sample in a study of CD8+ T cells in alopecia areata. The method was immunoSEQ multiplex PCR; TCRdb's version includes in-frame clones alone and lacks a portion of them. The sample carries approximately 66,000 clones, roughly 60% recorded once. Here the sequenced sample was CD8+ T cells sorted from blood, taken at week 0. These receptors all stem from a human donor with alopecia areata. Each CDR3 is given with its conserved first and last residue. Each record gives: V gene, J gene, CDR3 protein.

>TRBV4-3|TRBJ2-3
CASSQERQGPDTQYF
>TRBV9|TRBJ2-6
CASNPAGSGANVLTF
>TRBV19|TRBJ1-1
CASSPSVNAEAFF
>TRBV4-1|TRBJ2-1
CASSQLGGQFF
>TRBV29-1|TRBJ1-1
CSVEVLNTEAFF
>TRBV9|TRBJ1-1
CASSVATGIMNTEAFF
>TRBV7-9|TRBJ1-1
CASSLAVVRLTATEAFF
>TRBV7-9|TRBJ1-2
CASSLVTAVVDYGYTF
>TRBV28|TRBJ2-6
CASRAVGAGANVLTF
>TRBV5-1|TRBJ2-7
CASASSGDYEQYF
>TRBV5-1|TRBJ1-1
CASSLTTRGNTEAFF
>TRBV7-6|TRBJ2-3
CASSPRLAATTDTQYF
>TRBV9|TRBJ1-1
CASSVAVESANTEAFF
>TRBV30|TRBJ2-7
CAWKAGSLHF
>TRBV7-3|TRBJ2-5
CASSLYPAAGGETQYF
>TRBV28|TRBJ2-7
CASSQKGAWSYEQYF